Listed below are T cell receptor beta chains from one sample, sequenced in a study of T cells in narcolepsy. Some clones are missing from TCRdb's copy, which holds only in-frame ones; the method was immunoSEQ multiplex PCR. In the table there are 15,000 to 20,000 clones, 85% to 90% of which are singletons. The sample comprised memory (CD45RA-) CD4+ T cells from blood. The receptors were sampled from a human donor in good health. Each CDR3 is given with its conserved first and last residue. Fields, in order: J gene, D gene, clone size, V gene, CDR3 protein, CDR3 DNA. A D gene is named only where the DNA matches it firmly. Expanded clones get a size class; other rows say once, few or many, or leave the size out.

J: TRBJ1-2; D: TRBD1; size: .; V: TRBV12-5; CDR3: CASGFIGQALYGYTF; DNA: TGTGCTAGTGGTTTCATCGGACAGGCCCTCTATGGCTACACCTTC
J: TRBJ2-5; D: TRBD2; size: .; V: TRBV5-1; CDR3: CASSLLAVGETQYF; DNA: TGCGCCAGCAGCTTACTAGCGGTGGGGGAGACCCAGTACTTC
J: TRBJ2-5; D: TRBD1; size: .; V: TRBV2; CDR3: CASSKDRLSHF; DNA: TGTGCCAGCAGCAAGGACAGGCTTTCACACTTC
J: TRBJ2-1; D: .; size: .; V: TRBV6-6; CDR3: CASGVWGINEQFF; DNA: TGTGCCAGCGGGGTATGGGGAATCAATGAGCAGTTCTTC
J: TRBJ2-5; D: .; size: .; V: TRBV11-3; CDR3: CASSREETQYF; DNA: TGTGCCAGCAGCCGTGAAGAGACCCAGTACTTC
J: TRBJ2-1; D: .; size: .; V: TRBV7-2; CDR3: CASSLAPGYNEQFF; DNA: TGTGCCAGCAGCTTAGCGCCGGGCTACAATGAGCAGTTCTTC
J: TRBJ2-1; D: TRBD2; size: few; V: TRBV2; CDR3: CASVAGGTNEQFF; DNA: TGTGCCAGCGTAGCGGGGGGCACCAATGAGCAGTTCTTC
J: TRBJ2-2; D: .; size: .; V: TRBV19; CDR3: CASSIGAGVTAGELFF; DNA: TGTGCCAGTAGTATAGGGGCAGGGGTTACGGCCGGGGAGCTGTTTTTT
J: TRBJ2-7; D: .; size: once; V: TRBV30; CDR3: CASEKGSYEQYF; DNA: TGTGCCTCAGAAAAAGGGTCTTACGAGCAGTACTTC
J: TRBJ2-5; D: .; size: .; V: TRBV7-9; CDR3: CASSLVSGVTAETQYF; DNA: TGTGCCAGCAGCTTAGTATCAGGCGTTACGGCGGAGACCCAGTACTTC